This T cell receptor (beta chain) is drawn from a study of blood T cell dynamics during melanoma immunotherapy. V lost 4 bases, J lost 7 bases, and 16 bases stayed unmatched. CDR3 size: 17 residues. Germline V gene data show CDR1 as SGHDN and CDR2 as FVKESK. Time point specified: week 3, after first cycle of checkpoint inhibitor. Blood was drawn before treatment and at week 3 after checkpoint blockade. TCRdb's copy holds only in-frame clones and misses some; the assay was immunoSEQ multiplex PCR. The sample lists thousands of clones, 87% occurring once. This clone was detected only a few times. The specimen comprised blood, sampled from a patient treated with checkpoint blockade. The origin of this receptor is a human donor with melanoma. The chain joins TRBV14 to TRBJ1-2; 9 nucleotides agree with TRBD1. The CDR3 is CASSPDPQGAKIRGYTF. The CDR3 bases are TGTGCCAGCAGCCCAGACCCACAGGGGGCGAAGATACGTGGCTACACCTTC.